These 12 T cell receptor beta chains came from one sample sequenced in a study of CD8+ T cells in alopecia areata. Sequencing templates came from extracted RNA that was reverse transcribed into cDNA. Some clones are missing from TCRdb's copy, which holds only in-frame ones; the method was immunoSEQ multiplex PCR. The data contain 150,000 or so clones, roughly three fifths of them singletons. Specimen: CD4+ T cells sorted from blood, collected at week 0. Receptor source: a human donor with alopecia areata.

This clone turned up a few times. This rearrangement joins TRBV10-3 to TRBJ2-7; D is undetermined. Trimming shortened V by 2 bases and J by 2 bases, and 13 bases separated the two germline ends. The CDR3 consists of 15 residues. Germline CDR1 and CDR2: ENHRY and SYGVKD. The CDR3 region has the DNA TGTGCCATCAGTGAGGCCCACACAGTACCCTACGAGCAGTACTTC. This codes for CAISEAHTVPYEQYF.

This clone occurred a few times. This chain uses TRBV5-1 with TRBJ1-5; tentatively, D is TRBD1 (5 bases). V gave up 4 bases and J gave up 2 bases, with 10 bases separating them. Germline loops: CDR1 SGHRS, CDR2 YFSETQ. The CDR3 is 14 amino acids. The CDR3 coding sequence is TGCGCCAGCAGCGACAGAGGCGGCAATCAGCCCCAGCATTTT. As protein: CASSDRGGNQPQHF.

V and J are TRBV29-1 and TRBJ1-4; no clear D gene. Germline CDR1 and CDR2: SQVTM and ANQGSEA. The CDR3 is 11 residues long. The ends were cut back, 4 bases at V and 7 bases at J, with 7 bases in the middle. For the CDR3, the DNA is TGCAGCGTTGGCCGGGGTGAAAAACTGTTTTTT. It encodes CSVGRGEKLFF.

The gene calls are TRBV5-1 and TRBJ2-7; perhaps TRBD1 as D (6 bases). Germline assignment: CDR1 SGHRS and CDR2 YFSETQ. Trimming removed 4 bases at V and 2 bases at J, with 13 bases between. CDR3 length: 14 amino acids. CDR3 in amino acids: CASSRDRPTYEQYF. As DNA, the CDR3 is TGCGCCAGCAGCCGAGACAGGCCCACCTACGAGCAGTACTTC. Combining the CDR3 with reference TRBV5-1 and TRBJ2-7 gives the whole variable domain KAGVTQTPRYLIKTRGQQVTLSCSPISGHRSVSWYQQTPGQGLQFLFEYFSETQRNKGNFPGRFSGRQFSNSRSEMNVSTLELGDSALYLCASSRDRPTYEQYFGPGTRLTVT.

The chain employs TRBV29-1 and TRBJ2-2; no definite D call. Germline CDR1 reads SQVTM; CDR2 reads ANQGSEA. V was cut by 7 bases and J by 6 bases, with 12 bases left in between. CDR3 length: 12 residues. CDR3: CSARIPPGELFF. DNA for the CDR3: TGCAGCGCTCGAATCCCTCCCGGGGAGCTGTTTTTT.

The CDR3 nucleotides read TGTGCTAGTGCGTGGGACACTGAAGCTTTCTTT. Its protein is CASAWDTEAFF. This rearrangement joins TRBV12-5 to TRBJ1-1, with D unclear. The CDR3 is made up of 11 amino acids. CDR1 is LGHNT, CDR2 FRNRAP, per germline. With 7 bases removed from V and 3 bases from J, the gap between germline ends came to 6 bases. Variable domain in full (rest from reference TRBV12-5 and TRBJ1-1): DARVTQTPRHKVTEMGQEVTMRCQPILGHNTVFWYRQTMMQGLELLAYFRNRAPLDDSGMPKDRFSAEMPDATLATLKIQPSEPRDSAVYFCASAWDTEAFFGQGTRLTVV.

Note on this clone: At one end the junction does not follow the germline gene, possibly because of a read error. The CDR3 loop reads CASSEGTSGGLYKQYF. The CDR3 DNA reads TGTGCCAGCAGTGAAGGGACTAGCGGGGGCCTCTACAAGCAGTACTTC. The V gene is TRBV2, the J gene TRBJ2-7; 13 bases match TRBD2. Germline V gene lookup returns CDR1 SNHLY and CDR2 FYNNEI. This CDR3 region has 16 residues.

This clone was seen only a few times. The V gene is TRBV19, the J gene TRBJ1-4, with 7 bases matching TRBD1. The V segment lost 5 bases and the J segment 6 bases; nucleotides outside the gene matches: 9. CDR1 is LNHDA and CDR2 is SQIVND in the germline V gene (reference sequence). The CDR3 has 15 residues. CDR3 nucleotides: TGTGCCAGTAGTGCGACCGGGACAGCGTATGAAAAACTGTTTTTT. Its translation is CASSATGTAYEKLFF.

This sequence joins TRBV5-1 and TRBJ2-3; D uncertain. The CDR3 runs 15 residues. Trimming stripped 3 bases from V and 7 bases from J, with 18 bases between. Germline CDR1 SGHRS, CDR2 YFSETQ. The CDR3 sequence is CASSSMLGSRNTQYF. The CDR3 bases are TGCGCCAGCAGCTCCATGCTCGGGTCCCGAAATACGCAGTATTTT.

This clone came up a few times. This rearrangement joins TRBV29-1 to TRBJ2-2; maybe TRBD1 (6 bases). Germline values: CDR1 SQVTM, CDR2 ANQGSEA. This CDR3 is 14 amino acids long. Trimming removed 5 bases from V and 0 bases from J, with 10 bases in between. The CDR3 loop reads CSVSDSPNTGELFF. The CDR3 DNA reads TGCAGCGTTTCGGACAGCCCGAACACCGGGGAGCTGTTTTTT.

The V and J genes are TRBV4-2 and TRBJ1-1, with D unresolved. From germline, CDR1 is LGHNA and CDR2 YNFKEQ. This CDR3 comprises 16 residues. V was trimmed by 1 base and J by 3 bases, leaving 15 bases between them. CDR3 in amino acids: CASSQAREQAYTEAFF. The CDR3 DNA is TGTGCCAGCAGCCAAGCGCGGGAGCAGGCTTACACTGAAGCTTTCTTT.

The chain joins TRBV29-1 to TRBJ2-7; D may be TRBD2 (5 bases). The CDR3 covers 16 residues. Germline values: CDR1 SQVTM, CDR2 ANQGSEA. The V end was cut by 7 bases, the J end by 1 base, with 23 bases between. The CDR3 spells CSAKGLSSRDSYEQYF. The CDR3 nucleotides are TGCAGCGCCAAAGGGTTATCTTCGAGGGATTCCTACGAGCAGTACTTC.